A selection of T cell receptor beta chains follows, all from one sample in a study of shared clonotypes between healthy human individuals. The repertoire was sequenced with immunoSEQ multiplex PCR; TCRdb's copy has only in-frame clones and lacks some. Among about 2.2 million clones listed, approximately 94% were seen once. Sequencing was done on a sample of naive CD8+ T cells from PBMCs. The receptors here all came from a young man in good health. Some clones in this sample may be carry-over from other donors' samples. CDR3s include the opening cysteine and the closing phenylalanine or tryptophan. D genes are given only for firm matches. Size values are once, few and many counts, or a class for expanded clones, and some rows have none.

CDR3 protein: CASRTGDRGGPEAFF; CDR3 DNA: TGTGCCAGCAGGACAGGGGACAGGGGAGGCCCTGAAGCTTTCTTT; D gene: TRBD1; clone size: .; J gene: TRBJ1-1; V gene: TRBV28
CDR3 protein: CASSIRTATNEKLFF; CDR3 DNA: TGTGCCAGTAGTATCCGGACAGCAACTAATGAAAAACTGTTTTTT; D gene: .; clone size: .; J gene: TRBJ1-4; V gene: TRBV19
CDR3 protein: CASSIDNAGGTSNYEQYF; CDR3 DNA: TGTGCCAGTAGTATAGATAATGCTGGAGGAACATCGAACTACGAGCAGTACTTC; D gene: .; clone size: .; J gene: TRBJ2-7; V gene: TRBV19
CDR3 protein: CASRKGQGVAEAFF; CDR3 DNA: TGTGCCAGCAGAAAGGGACAGGGGGTAGCTGAAGCTTTCTTT; D gene: TRBD1; clone size: .; J gene: TRBJ1-1; V gene: TRBV6-5
CDR3 protein: CASSEGLAGANTGELFF; CDR3 DNA: TGTGCCAGCAGTGAGGGTCTAGCGGGTGCGAACACCGGGGAGCTGTTTTTT; D gene: TRBD2; clone size: .; J gene: TRBJ2-2; V gene: TRBV25-1
CDR3 protein: CASSPLGDRVEETQYF; CDR3 DNA: TGTGCCAGCAGCCCGTTGGGGGACAGGGTTGAAGAGACCCAGTACTTC; D gene: TRBD1; clone size: .; J gene: TRBJ2-5; V gene: TRBV27
CDR3 protein: CASLKLNTGELFF; CDR3 DNA: TGTGCCAGCTTGAAACTGAACACCGGGGAGCTGTTTTTT; D gene: .; clone size: .; J gene: TRBJ2-2; V gene: TRBV11-2
CDR3 protein: CASSLDYRGEQYF; CDR3 DNA: TGTGCCAGCAGTCTCGATTACCGGGGGGAGCAGTACTTC; D gene: .; clone size: once; J gene: TRBJ2-7; V gene: TRBV28
CDR3 protein: CASTNGPGGGGYTF; CDR3 DNA: TGTGCCAGCACCAACGGGCCGGGGGGAGGTGGCTACACCTTC; D gene: .; clone size: .; J gene: TRBJ1-2; V gene: TRBV6-5
CDR3 protein: CASSVGDPNTEAFF; CDR3 DNA: TGTGCCAGCAGCGTAGGGGATCCGAACACTGAAGCTTTCTTT; D gene: .; clone size: .; J gene: TRBJ1-1; V gene: TRBV9
CDR3 protein: CASSPVWLAESISYNEQFF; CDR3 DNA: TGTGCCAGCAGCCCCGTGTGGCTAGCGGAATCCATCTCCTACAATGAGCAGTTCTTC; D gene: TRBD2; clone size: .; J gene: TRBJ2-1; V gene: TRBV7-9
CDR3 protein: CASSGPGWDYGYTF; CDR3 DNA: TGTGCCAGCAGTGGACCAGGGTGGGACTATGGCTACACCTTC; D gene: .; clone size: .; J gene: TRBJ1-2; V gene: TRBV28
CDR3 protein: CAISDSWTSGSLGTGELFF; CDR3 DNA: TGTGCCATCAGTGATTCGTGGACTAGCGGTTCCTTGGGCACCGGGGAGCTGTTTTTT; D gene: TRBD2; clone size: .; J gene: TRBJ2-2; V gene: TRBV10-3
CDR3 protein: CASSQEGRRPTF; CDR3 DNA: TGCGCCAGCAGCCAAGAAGGGAGACGCCCCACCTTC; D gene: .; clone size: .; J gene: TRBJ1-2; V gene: TRBV4-1
CDR3 protein: CASKITGLQETQYF; CDR3 DNA: TGTGCCAGCAAAATAACAGGTCTCCAAGAGACCCAGTACTTC; D gene: .; clone size: .; J gene: TRBJ2-5; V gene: TRBV7-2
CDR3 protein: CASSILLSGGGQPQHF; CDR3 DNA: TGTGCCAGTAGTATCCTTTTATCAGGGGGCGGGCAGCCCCAGCATTTT; D gene: TRBD1; clone size: .; J gene: TRBJ1-5; V gene: TRBV19
CDR3 protein: CASSFRQGVWQETQYF; CDR3 DNA: TGTGCCAGCAGCTTCAGACAGGGGGTATGGCAAGAGACCCAGTACTTC; D gene: TRBD1; clone size: .; J gene: TRBJ2-5; V gene: TRBV5-4
CDR3 protein: CASSFRDRARLNTEAFF; CDR3 DNA: TGTGCCAGCAGTTTCAGGGACAGGGCGAGATTGAACACTGAAGCTTTCTTT; D gene: TRBD1; clone size: .; J gene: TRBJ1-1; V gene: TRBV28
CDR3 protein: CASSLRPGLAYEQYF; CDR3 DNA: TGTGCCAGCAGCTTAAGGCCGGGACTAGCTTACGAGCAGTACTTC; D gene: TRBD2; clone size: .; J gene: TRBJ2-7; V gene: TRBV7-8
CDR3 protein: CASSVDAGEDYGYTF; CDR3 DNA: TGTGCCAGCAGTGTTGATGCAGGGGAGGACTATGGCTACACCTTC; D gene: .; clone size: .; J gene: TRBJ1-2; V gene: TRBV2
CDR3 protein: CASSLWENYGYTF; CDR3 DNA: TGTGCCAGCAGCTTGTGGGAAAACTATGGCTACACCTTC; D gene: .; clone size: .; J gene: TRBJ1-2; V gene: TRBV5-4
CDR3 protein: CASSPDRGHTGELFF; CDR3 DNA: TGCGCCAGCAGTCCGGACAGGGGACACACCGGGGAGCTGTTTTTT; D gene: TRBD1; clone size: .; J gene: TRBJ2-2; V gene: TRBV10-1
CDR3 protein: CASSPLTGGGTEAFF; CDR3 DNA: TGTGCCAGCTCACCACTCACGGGGGGGGGCACTGAAGCTTTCTTT; D gene: .; clone size: .; J gene: TRBJ1-1; V gene: TRBV18
CDR3 protein: CASSLVGQGSQYF; CDR3 DNA: TGTGCCAGCAGCTTGGTGGGGCAGGGCTCGCAGTATTTT; D gene: .; clone size: once; J gene: TRBJ2-3; V gene: TRBV5-8
CDR3 protein: CASSRYGLGSSYNEQFF; CDR3 DNA: TGTGCCAGCAGCCGGTACGGACTGGGGAGCTCCTACAATGAGCAGTTCTTC; D gene: .; clone size: few; J gene: TRBJ2-1; V gene: TRBV11-2
CDR3 protein: CASRILAGGPDTQYF; CDR3 DNA: TGTGCCAGCAGGATACTAGCGGGAGGGCCGGATACGCAGTATTTT; D gene: TRBD2; clone size: .; J gene: TRBJ2-3; V gene: TRBV6-5
CDR3 protein: CASSFVTQGYTF; CDR3 DNA: TGTGCCAGCAGCTTCGTGACACAGGGCTACACCTTC; D gene: .; clone size: .; J gene: TRBJ1-2; V gene: TRBV4-2
CDR3 protein: CASKGTGHYNEQFF; CDR3 DNA: TGCGCCAGCAAAGGGACAGGGCATTACAATGAGCAGTTCTTC; D gene: TRBD1; clone size: .; J gene: TRBJ2-1; V gene: TRBV5-1
CDR3 protein: CASSPGALPFF; CDR3 DNA: TGTGCCAGCAGCCCAGGGGCTCTTCCGTTCTTC; D gene: .; clone size: .; J gene: TRBJ2-1; V gene: TRBV11-2
CDR3 protein: CASSLGLVLELYF; CDR3 DNA: TGTGCCAGCAGCTTAGGACTAGTCCTCGAGCTGTACTTC; D gene: .; clone size: .; J gene: TRBJ2-7; V gene: TRBV7-9
CDR3 protein: CASSLRGDWTTYEQYF; CDR3 DNA: TGTGCCAGCAGCCTTAGGGGGGACTGGACGACCTACGAGCAGTACTTC; D gene: .; clone size: .; J gene: TRBJ2-7; V gene: TRBV7-2
CDR3 protein: CAISESSGMPGELFF; CDR3 DNA: TGTGCCATCAGTGAGTCCTCGGGGATGCCCGGGGAGCTGTTTTTT; D gene: .; clone size: .; J gene: TRBJ2-2; V gene: TRBV10-3
CDR3 protein: CASSDFSTDTQYF; CDR3 DNA: TGTGCCAGCAGTGACTTTTCCACAGATACGCAGTATTTT; D gene: .; clone size: .; J gene: TRBJ2-3; V gene: TRBV6-4
CDR3 protein: CASRMDDIDTEAFF; CDR3 DNA: TGTGCCAGCAGGATGGACGATATAGACACTGAAGCTTTCTTT; D gene: .; clone size: .; J gene: TRBJ1-1; V gene: TRBV2
CDR3 protein: CASSHTGQGHGYTF; CDR3 DNA: TGTGCCAGCAGTCATACGGGACAGGGACATGGCTACACCTTC; D gene: TRBD1; clone size: few; J gene: TRBJ1-2; V gene: TRBV6-5
CDR3 protein: CASSFQLAYEQYF; CDR3 DNA: TGTGCCAGCAGTTTCCAGCTTGCCTACGAGCAGTACTTC; D gene: .; clone size: .; J gene: TRBJ2-7; V gene: TRBV28
CDR3 protein: CASSAVAGDNEQFF; CDR3 DNA: TGCGCCAGCAGTGCGGTAGCGGGGGACAATGAGCAGTTCTTC; D gene: TRBD2; clone size: .; J gene: TRBJ2-1; V gene: TRBV10-1
CDR3 protein: CASSQDKNTEAFF; CDR3 DNA: TGCGCCAGCAGCCAAGATAAGAACACTGAAGCTTTCTTT; D gene: .; clone size: .; J gene: TRBJ1-1; V gene: TRBV4-1
CDR3 protein: CASSQGLAGTYNEQFF; CDR3 DNA: TGCGCCAGCAGCCAAGGCCTAGCGGGGACCTACAATGAGCAGTTCTTC; D gene: TRBD2; clone size: .; J gene: TRBJ2-1; V gene: TRBV4-1
CDR3 protein: CASIPRHSYEQYF; CDR3 DNA: TGTGCCAGCATCCCACGGCACTCCTACGAGCAGTACTTC; D gene: .; clone size: once; J gene: TRBJ2-7; V gene: TRBV6-5
CDR3 protein: CASRSRDSLYEQYF; CDR3 DNA: TGTGCCAGCAGATCCCGGGACAGCCTCTACGAGCAGTACTTC; D gene: TRBD1; clone size: .; J gene: TRBJ2-7; V gene: TRBV6-1
CDR3 protein: CASSFWAAGTEAFF; CDR3 DNA: TGTGCCAGCAGTTTCTGGGCCGCAGGCACTGAAGCTTTCTTT; D gene: .; clone size: .; J gene: TRBJ1-1; V gene: TRBV28